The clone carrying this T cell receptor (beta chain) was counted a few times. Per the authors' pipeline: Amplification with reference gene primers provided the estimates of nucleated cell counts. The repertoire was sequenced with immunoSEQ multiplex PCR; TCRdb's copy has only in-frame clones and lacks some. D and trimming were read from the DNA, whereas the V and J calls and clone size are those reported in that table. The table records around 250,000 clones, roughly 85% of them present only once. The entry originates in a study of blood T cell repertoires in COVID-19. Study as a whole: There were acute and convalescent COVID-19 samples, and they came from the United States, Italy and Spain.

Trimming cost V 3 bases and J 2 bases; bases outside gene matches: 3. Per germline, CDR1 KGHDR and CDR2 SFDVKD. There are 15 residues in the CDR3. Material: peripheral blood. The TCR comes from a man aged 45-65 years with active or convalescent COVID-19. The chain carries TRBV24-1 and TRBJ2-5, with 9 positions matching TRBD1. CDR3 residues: CATSDLGQGQETQYF. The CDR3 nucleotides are TGTGCCACCAGTGATCTGGGACAGGGACAAGAGACCCAGTACTTC.